The 27 T cell receptor beta chains below were found in one sample sequenced in a study of blood T cells in healthy people across ages. A second about 6 to 12 cycle PCR used barcoded and J-beta primers. TCRdb fed the 5' RACE reads into MiXCR, producing one record per CDR3 protein. The sample yields about 1.4 million distinct CDR3 sequences, roughly 59% seen once. Specimen: blood. The source is a man aged 18 to 29 in good health.

The V call is TRBV3-1, the J call TRBJ2-3, with 11 bases lining up with TRBD2. Germline V gives CDR1 LGHDT, CDR2 YNNKEL (reference sequence). The CDR3 length is 16 residues. V lost 3 bases to trimming and J lost 2 bases; unmatched junction nucleotides: 4. The CDR3 bases are TGTGCCAGCAGCCATAATAGCGGGGGGGCCACAGATACGCAGTATTTT. It specifies CASSHNSGGATDTQYF.

J is TRBJ1-1 and V is TRBV10-3; 7 bases agree with TRBD1. Germline trimming cut 7 bases from V and 3 bases from J; bases unmatched to any gene: 5. Germline lookup yields CDR1 ENHRY and CDR2 SYGVKD. The CDR3 spans 13 residues. CDR3 region: CAIIPDRDTEAFF. The CDR3 DNA reads TGTGCCATCATCCCAGACAGGGACACTGAAGCTTTCTTT.

The V gene is TRBV28, the J gene TRBJ2-3; TRBD1 matches at 8 bases. This CDR3 is 15 amino acids long. The trim removed 5 bases at V and 4 bases at J, leaving 8 bases unmatched. Per the germline V gene, CDR1 is MDHEN and CDR2 is SYDVKM. The CDR3 nucleotides are TGTGCCAGCAGTCCGGGACAGGCGGCAGCAGATACGCAGTATTTT. Translating it yields CASSPGQAAADTQYF. The whole variable domain, remainder taken from reference TRBV28 and TRBJ2-3, is DVKVTQSSRYLVKRTGEKVFLECVQDMDHENMFWYRQDPGLGLRLIYFSYDVKMKEKGDIPEGYSVSREKKERFSLILESASTNQTSMYLCASSPGQAAADTQYFGPGTRLTVL.

The gene calls are TRBV2 and TRBJ2-3; D gene unclear. V lost 4 bases and J lost 4, with 12 bases in between. The CDR3 has 14 amino acids. Germline CDR1 SNHLY, CDR2 FYNNEI. CDR3 DNA: TGTGCCAGCAGTGGTGAGAATAGGGCAGATACGCAGTATTTT. This gives the protein CASSGENRADTQYF.

J is TRBJ2-6 and V is TRBV27; the D gene is possibly TRBD1 (6 bases). The CDR3 loop spans 14 amino acids. The germline V gene encodes CDR1 MNHEY and CDR2 SMNVEV (reference sequence). Trimming removed 8 bases at V and 1 base at J, with 9 bases between. Written as DNA, the CDR3 is TGTGCCAGCCAGAGGGGGTCTGGGGCCAACGTCCTGACTTTC. Translated, it gives CASQRGSGANVLTF.

V gene TRBV27 combines with J gene TRBJ2-1, with 7 bases aligning to TRBD1. The CDR3 has 13 amino acids. In germline, CDR1 is MNHEY, CDR2 SMNVEV (reference sequence). With 6 bases clipped from V and 13 bases from J, the junction kept 12 bases outside the gene matches. The CDR3 spells CASSPRTGETQFF. CDR3 DNA: TGTGCCAGCAGCCCACGGACAGGAGAGACCCAGTTCTTC.

The J gene is TRBJ2-3, the V gene TRBV12-3 or TRBV12-4; D possibly corresponds to TRBD2 (6 bases). V was clipped by 7 bases and J by 0 bases, with 17 bases between them. The CDR3 is made up of 16 amino acids. The CDR3 nucleotides read TGTGCCAGCACCCCTACCGGGAGTCCTAGCACAGATACGCAGTATTTT. Translated: CASTPTGSPSTDTQYF.

This chain links TRBV12-3 or TRBV12-4 with TRBJ2-2; a possible D gene is TRBD1 (6 bases). The CDR3 consists of 15 residues. V was trimmed by 8 bases and J by 4 bases, leaving 17 bases between them. The CDR3 reads CASSAPGQTTGELFF. The CDR3 bases are TGTGCCAGCTCGGCCCCTGGACAGACCACCGGGGAGCTGTTTTTT.

V gene TRBV21-1 combines with J gene TRBJ2-2; TRBD1, as called in the table, went unchecked against the DNA. TRBV21-1 is given as a pseudogene. This CDR3 has 13 residues. The CDR3 loop is CASSRFWGGELFF. As DNA, the CDR3 is TGTGCCAGCAGCAGATTTTGGGGGGGGGAGCTGTTTTTT.

This clonotype was counted a few times. This chain links TRBV5-1 with TRBJ2-6; 12 nucleotides match TRBD2. Germline values: CDR1 SGHRS, CDR2 YFSETQ. The ends lost 4 bases at V and 4 bases at J; junction bases unmatched: 9. This CDR3 has 18 residues. CDR3 DNA sequence: TGCGCCAGCAGCAACTTACTAGCGGGAGGAGAAGGGGCCAACGTCCTGACTTTC. As protein: CASSNLLAGGEGANVLTF. Combining the CDR3 with reference TRBV5-1 and TRBJ2-6 gives the whole variable domain KAGVTQTPRYLIKTRGQQVTLSCSPISGHRSVSWYQQTPGQGLQFLFEYFSETQRNKGNFPGRFSGRQFSNSRSEMNVSTLELGDSALYLCASSNLLAGGEGANVLTFGAGSRLTVL.

The rearrangement links TRBV20-1 to TRBJ2-5; 14 bases align to TRBD2. The trim removed 3 bases at V and 5 bases at J, leaving 2 bases unmatched. The CDR3 consists of 14 residues. Per germline, CDR1 DFQATT and CDR2 SNEGSKA (reference sequence). CDR3 region: CSARRTSGGETQYF. CDR3 nucleotides: TGCAGTGCTAGGCGGACTAGCGGGGGGGAGACCCAGTACTTC.

Notes on this clonotype: One end of the junction fails to match germline, which may point to a read error. This sequence joins TRBV27 and TRBJ2-1; D tentatively fits TRBD1 or TRBD2 (5 bases each). The CDR3 is 15 amino acids. The V gene's germline CDR1 is MNHEY and CDR2 SMNVEV (reference sequence). Here the CDR3 reads CASTLGTTPGNEQFF. Written as DNA, the CDR3 is TGTGCCAGCACTTTAGGGACCACCCCCGGCAATGAGCAGTTCTTC.

This chain joins TRBV10-3 and TRBJ2-5; the match to TRBD1 covers 9 bases. The J call may be wrong; the DNA end is better matched by TRBJ2-7. Germline-derived CDR1 and CDR2 are ENHRY and SYGVKD. The CDR3 runs to 13 residues. The CDR3 bases are TGTGCCAGTCTGGCGGGACAGGGATACGAGCAGTACTTC. Translating gives CASLAGQGYEQYF.

The chain combines TRBV7-9 with TRBJ2-7, with D hard to call. The CDR3 loop spans 15 amino acids. The V gene's germline CDR1 is SEHNR and CDR2 FQNEAQ (reference sequence). The germline V and J ends were trimmed by 1 base and 6 bases, with 16 bases remaining between them. The CDR3 nucleotides read TGTGCCAGCAGCTTAGAAATTGCGAGCTCGGGCGAGCAGTACTTC. Translated: CASSLEIASSGEQYF.

The rearrangement joins TRBV3-1 to TRBJ2-1; 7 nucleotides align to TRBD1. There are 16 residues in the CDR3. Germline lookup yields CDR1 LGHDT and CDR2 YNNKEL (reference sequence). V was clipped by 1 base and J by 7 bases; unmatched bases: 10. The DNA of the CDR3 is TGTGCCAGCAGCCAAGTATACAGGGGTGTTGGGAATGAGCAGTTCTTC. Translated: CASSQVYRGVGNEQFF.

The chain couples TRBV4-1 to TRBJ2-5, with D perhaps being TRBD1 or TRBD2 (5 bases each). V dropped 2 bases and J dropped 0 bases, with 13 bases sitting between them. The CDR3 is 16 amino acids. CDR1 is MGHRA, CDR2 YSYEKL, per germline. CDR3 DNA: TGCGCCAGCAGCCAACCGGGACGGACGTACCAAGAGACCCAGTACTTC. As protein: CASSQPGRTYQETQYF.

This chain joins TRBV2 and TRBJ2-1; 9 positions agree with TRBD2. Looked up from germline, CDR1 is SNHLY and CDR2 is FYNNEI. The V gene end was trimmed by 7 bases and the J gene end by 7 bases; junction bases not matched to a gene: 11. This CDR3 has 15 amino acids. Here the CDR3 reads CASTRLAVLRNEQFF. In DNA, the CDR3 is TGTGCCAGCACCCGACTAGCGGTTCTACGGAATGAGCAGTTCTTC.

The chain is built from TRBV11-2 and TRBJ2-1, with TRBD2 identical over 9 bases. Looked up from germline, CDR1 is SGHAT and CDR2 is FQNNGV. This CDR3 spans 16 amino acids. V lost 1 base to trimming and J lost 8 bases; unmatched junction nucleotides: 9. The DNA for the CDR3 is TGTGCCAGCAGCTTAGGAGGATCTAGCGGGGTTTATGAGCAGTTCTTC. Translated, it gives CASSLGGSSGVYEQFF.

The J gene is TRBJ2-1, the V gene TRBV12-3 or TRBV12-4, with a tentative D call TRBD2 (6 bases). This CDR3 is 14 amino acids long. V was cut by 10 bases and J by 0 bases, with 13 bases left in between. For the CDR3, the DNA is TGTGCCACGACTCGGGAGAGCTCCTACAATGAGCAGTTCTTC. Translating gives CATTRESSYNEQFF.

This chain uses TRBV3-1 with TRBJ2-1; D gene unclear. CDR3 length: 16 amino acids. The V gene's germline CDR1 is LGHDT and CDR2 YNNKEL (reference sequence). The V gene lost 3 bases and the J gene lost 5 bases, with 17 bases spanning the gap. CDR3 loop: CASSQWASPRDNEQFF. CDR3 coding DNA: TGTGCCAGCAGCCAGTGGGCCTCCCCCCGGGACAATGAGCAGTTCTTC.

This chain joins TRBV27 and TRBJ1-1; maybe TRBD1 (6 bases). In germline, CDR1 is MNHEY, CDR2 SMNVEV (reference sequence). Trimming left V 2 bases short and J 6 bases short, with 13 bases between. The CDR3 runs to 14 residues. The chain's CDR3 is CASSLNSRGPEAFF. DNA of the CDR3: TGTGCCAGCAGTTTAAATTCACGGGGGCCTGAAGCTTTCTTT.

The chain employs TRBV4-2 and TRBJ2-3; 7 bases align to TRBD2. CDR3 length equals 15 residues. The germline CDR1 and CDR2 sequences are LGHNA and YNFKEQ. With 2 bases clipped from V and 1 base from J, the junction kept 3 bases outside the gene matches. The CDR3 coding sequence is TGTGCCAGCAGCCAATCGAGCGGGGGCACAGATACGCAGTATTTT. Translation gives CASSQSSGGTDTQYF.

The chain recombines TRBV4-1 with TRBJ2-1, with 8 nucleotides matching TRBD2. CDR1 MGHRA and CDR2 YSYEKL come from the germline V gene. The CDR3 is 17 amino acids. The J segment lost 8 bases and the V segment lost 4 bases, leaving 16 bases of the junction unmatched. The DNA of the CDR3 is TGCGCCAGCAGCCCCTACCCACCCGGGACTAGGAATGATGAGCAGTTCTTC. Protein product: CASSPYPPGTRNDEQFF.

This clonotype was seen only a few times. The CDR3 reads CASSGQGGNIQYF. For the CDR3, the DNA is TGTGCCAGTTCGGGACAGGGCGGGAACATTCAGTACTTC. The chain joins TRBV19 to TRBJ2-4; TRBD1 agrees at 9 bases. CDR3 size: 13 residues. The germline V gene has CDR1 LNHDA and CDR2 SQIVND (reference sequence). The V segment lost 8 bases and the J segment 7 bases; nucleotides outside the gene matches: 6. The whole variable domain, filled in from reference TRBV19 and TRBJ2-4, reads DGGITQSPKYLFRKEGQNVTLSCEQNLNHDAMYWYRQDPGQGLRLIYYSQIVNDFQKGDIAEGYSVSREKKESFPLTVTSAQKNPTAFYLCASSGQGGNIQYFGAGTRLSVL.

V gene TRBV5-1 combines with J gene TRBJ2-3; 7 bases are a match to TRBD1. The germline gives CDR1 SGHRS, CDR2 YFSETQ. CDR3 size: 14 residues. The V gene end was trimmed by 7 bases and the J gene end by 1 base; junction bases not matched to a gene: 6. The CDR3 spells CASCRDRRTDTQYF. For the CDR3, the DNA is TGCGCCAGCTGCCGGGACAGACGCACAGATACGCAGTATTTT.

This chain links TRBV14 with TRBJ1-2; D is ambiguous. CDR1 is SGHDN and CDR2 is FVKESK in the germline V gene. Trimming removed 1 base at V and 4 bases at J, with 7 bases between. CDR3 size: 13 residues. CDR3 DNA sequence: TGTGCCAGCAGCCAAGTGGTAGGCTATGGCTACACCTTC. Its protein is CASSQVVGYGYTF.

This clonotype was seen a handful of times. This chain joins TRBV21-1 and TRBJ1-6; the table's TRBD1 call for D was not verified on the DNA. TRBV21-1 is annotated as a pseudogene. There are 16 residues in the CDR3. DNA for the CDR3: TGTGCCAGCAGCACCCTCCTGGGACAGAATAATTCACCCCTCCACTTT. Its translation is CASSTLLGQNNSPLHF.